This T cell receptor beta chain is from a study of CD8 T cells in Susac syndrome. An amount of RNA that ranged from roughly 0.5 to 1 ug was reverse transcribed with random hexamers. Amplification of TCR beta CDR3 across 54 Vbeta and 13 Jbeta was performed with immunoSEQ multiplex PCR. A single record per CDR3 protein comes from TCRdb applying MiXCR to the immunoSEQ multiplex PCR reads. The sample holds under 550,000 distinct CDR3 sequences, 85% to 90% seen once. Germline V CDR1 and CDR2: SNHLY, FYNNEI. V was shortened by 2 bases and J by 6 bases, with 20 bases between the two germline ends. The CDR3 loop spans 17 amino acids. Sequencing of TCR beta was performed on blood CD8+ T cells and on blood CD4+ T cells. Relapsing-remitting disease, either stable or active, was present in the multiple sclerosis controls, who were treatment-naive patients. TEMRA cells were enriched by FACS, while CD8+ and CD4+ T cells were obtained through a negative isolation that was performed magnetically.

The TCR was taken from a human donor with multiple sclerosis. Sequencing was performed on CD8+ T cells from PBMCs. The rearrangement uses TRBV2 and TRBJ2-1; possibly TRBD1 or TRBD2 for D (5 bases each). The CDR3 reads CASSESGTPIPGNEQFF. The CDR3 region has the DNA TGTGCCAGCAGTGAATCGGGGACCCCCATCCCCGGCAATGAGCAGTTCTTC.